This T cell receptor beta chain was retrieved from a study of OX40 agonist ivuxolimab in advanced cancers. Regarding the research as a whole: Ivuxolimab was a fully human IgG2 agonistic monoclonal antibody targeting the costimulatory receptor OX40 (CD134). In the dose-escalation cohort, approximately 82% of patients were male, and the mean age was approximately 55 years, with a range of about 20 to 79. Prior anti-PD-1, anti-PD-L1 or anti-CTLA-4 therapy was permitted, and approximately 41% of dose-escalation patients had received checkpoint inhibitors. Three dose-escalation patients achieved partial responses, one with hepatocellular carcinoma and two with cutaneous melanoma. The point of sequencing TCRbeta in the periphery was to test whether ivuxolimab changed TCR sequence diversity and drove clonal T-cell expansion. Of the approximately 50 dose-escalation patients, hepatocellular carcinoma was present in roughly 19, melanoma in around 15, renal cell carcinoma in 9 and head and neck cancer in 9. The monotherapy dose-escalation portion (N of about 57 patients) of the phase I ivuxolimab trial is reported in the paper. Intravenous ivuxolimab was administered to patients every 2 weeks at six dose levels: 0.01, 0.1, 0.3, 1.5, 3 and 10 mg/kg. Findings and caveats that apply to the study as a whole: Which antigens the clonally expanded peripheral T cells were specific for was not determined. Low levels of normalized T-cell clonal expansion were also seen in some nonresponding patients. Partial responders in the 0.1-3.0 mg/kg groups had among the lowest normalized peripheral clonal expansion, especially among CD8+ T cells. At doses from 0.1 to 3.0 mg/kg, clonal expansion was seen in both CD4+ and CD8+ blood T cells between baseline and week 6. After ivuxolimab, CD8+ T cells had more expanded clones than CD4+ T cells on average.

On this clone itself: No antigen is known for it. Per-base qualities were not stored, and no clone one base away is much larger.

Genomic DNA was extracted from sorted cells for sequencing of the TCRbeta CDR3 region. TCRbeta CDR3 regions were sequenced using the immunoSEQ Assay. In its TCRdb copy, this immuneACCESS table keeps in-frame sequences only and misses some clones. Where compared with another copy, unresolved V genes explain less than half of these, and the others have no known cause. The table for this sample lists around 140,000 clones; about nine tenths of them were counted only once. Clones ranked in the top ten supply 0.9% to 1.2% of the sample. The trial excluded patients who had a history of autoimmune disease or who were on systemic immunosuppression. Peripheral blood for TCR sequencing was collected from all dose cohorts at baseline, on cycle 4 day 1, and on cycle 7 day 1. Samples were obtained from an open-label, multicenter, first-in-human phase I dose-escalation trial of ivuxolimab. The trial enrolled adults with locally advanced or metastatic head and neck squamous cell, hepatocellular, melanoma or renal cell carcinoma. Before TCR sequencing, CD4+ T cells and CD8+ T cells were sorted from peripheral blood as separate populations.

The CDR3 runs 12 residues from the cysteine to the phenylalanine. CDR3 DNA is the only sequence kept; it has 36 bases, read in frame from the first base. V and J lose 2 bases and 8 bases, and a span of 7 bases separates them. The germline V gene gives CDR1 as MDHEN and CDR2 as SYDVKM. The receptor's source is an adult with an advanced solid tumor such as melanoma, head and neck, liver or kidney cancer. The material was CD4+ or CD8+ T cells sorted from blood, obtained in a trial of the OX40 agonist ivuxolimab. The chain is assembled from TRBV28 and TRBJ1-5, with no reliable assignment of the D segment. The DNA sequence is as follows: TGTGCCAGCAGTTTAGGGCGCGAGCCCCAGCATTTT. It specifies CASSLGREPQHF.